This T cell receptor (beta chain) was sequenced in a study of glioma-infiltrating T cells. The study, taken as a whole, reports: Tissue-blood divergence was below expectation in non-neoplastic patients, above in gliomas.

The CDR3 sequence is 15 residues long. From germline, CDR1 is LNHNV and CDR2 YYDKDF (reference sequence). The V and J ends lost 5 bases and 1 base respectively, with 11 bases between them. Using RNA template, CDR3s of TCR alpha and beta were amplified with iRepertoire arm-PCR. TCRdb redid the calling of the multiplex PCR reads with MiXCR, one entry per CDR3 protein. The profile shows over 3,000 distinct CDR3 sequences, 40% to 55% of them singletons. Only one count was recorded for this clonotype. Its antigen is currently unknown. The source material was glioma tissue, nonneoplastic brain tissue, or PBMCs (not recorded which). The V call is TRBV15, the J call TRBJ2-2; D remains unclear. The clonotype comes from a human donor with low-grade glioma or glioblastoma, undergoing nonglioma brain surgery, or in good health (not recorded which). The CDR3 sequence is CATSPLGWNTGELFF. The CDR3 DNA reads TGTGCCACCAGCCCCCTAGGGTGGAACACCGGGGAGCTGTTTTTT.